This T cell receptor beta chain comes out of a study of CD8+CD57+ T cells in acquired aplastic anemia. Turning to the study itself: An average of roughly 3 ug of DNA was obtained from sorted CD4+ and CD8+ cells. Findings and limits, study-wide: Overlap between patients and controls comprised twenty-nine CD8+ CDR3 sequences.

This clonotype was counted a few times. The target antigen is unknown. Both TCR beta VDJ combination and CDR3 sequence profiling were carried out. Genomic DNA was the template for this profiling. TCRdb used MiXCR to reprocess the reads, holding one entry per CDR3 protein. The data show 42,000 or so distinct CDR3 sequences, about two thirds seen once. There are 16 residues in the CDR3. V lost 4 bases and J 0 bases, leaving 13 bases between the germline ends. Sequencing was done on a sample of sorted CD4+, CD8+, or CD8+CD57+ T cells (not recorded which) from PBMCs. The chain recombines TRBV12-3 or TRBV12-4 with TRBJ1-3; D unclear. This clonotype was sampled from a human donor in good health, serving as a control. This CDR3 reads CASSSEPTYSGNTIYF. The CDR3 DNA is TGTGCCAGCAGTTCAGAGCCGACGTACTCTGGAAACACCATATATTTT.